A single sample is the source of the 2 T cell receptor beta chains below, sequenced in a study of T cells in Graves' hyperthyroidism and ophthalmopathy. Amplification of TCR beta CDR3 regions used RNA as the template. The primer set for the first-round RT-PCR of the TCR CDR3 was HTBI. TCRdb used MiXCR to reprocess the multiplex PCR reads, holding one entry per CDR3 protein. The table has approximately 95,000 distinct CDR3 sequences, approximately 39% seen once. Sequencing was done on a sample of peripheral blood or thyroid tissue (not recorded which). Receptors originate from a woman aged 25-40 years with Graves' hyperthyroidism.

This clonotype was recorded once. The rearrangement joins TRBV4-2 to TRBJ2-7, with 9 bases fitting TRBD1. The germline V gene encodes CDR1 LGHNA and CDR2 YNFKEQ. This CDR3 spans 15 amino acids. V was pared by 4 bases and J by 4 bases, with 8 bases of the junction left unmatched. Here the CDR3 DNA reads TGTGCCAGCAGCCGACCCGGACAGGGGACTTACGAGCAGTACTTC. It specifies CASSRPGQGTYEQYF.

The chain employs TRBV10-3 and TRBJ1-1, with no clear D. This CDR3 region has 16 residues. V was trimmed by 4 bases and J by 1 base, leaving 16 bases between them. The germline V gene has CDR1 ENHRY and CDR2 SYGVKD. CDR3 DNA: TGTGCCATCAGTGCTAGCCTACGAATTGCGAACACTGAAGCTTTCTTT. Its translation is CAISASLRIANTEAFF.